This TCR beta chain is from a study of blood T cell repertoires in COVID-19. Study context: PBMCs, B-cell-depleted T cells, or T cells were the source of the cDNA or gDNA that made up the material.

Germline CDR1 reads SNHLY; CDR2 reads FYNNEI. The CDR3 covers 13 residues. Trimming took 7 bases from V and 6 from J, leaving 15 bases between them. Here immunoSEQ multiplex PCR was the method, and the copy in TCRdb shows in-frame clones only, minus some. The top ten hold approximately 4% of the sample, which has fewer than 200,000 clones, over 70% seen once. This sequence joins TRBV2 and TRBJ1-2; D is possibly TRBD1 (5 bases). What was sequenced was PBMCs or T cells enriched from blood (not recorded which). This TCR came from a woman aged 45-65 years in a cohort exposed to, infected with or recovered from COVID-19 (not recorded which). CDR3 protein: CASTWGGKDGYTF. In DNA, the CDR3 is TGTGCCAGCACCTGGGGGGGGAAGGATGGCTACACCTTC.